This T cell receptor beta chain was captured by sequencing in a study of T cell changes during pregnancy in multiple sclerosis. Profiling relied on immunoSEQ multiplex PCR, and the TCRdb table lists in-frame clones only, not all of them. The table shows about 38,000 clones, with 91% occurring only once. The CDR3 consists of 12 residues. With V trimmed by 4 bases and J by 8 bases, 6 bases remained unmatched. Germline V gene sequence: CDR1 GTSNPN, CDR2 SVGIG (reference sequence). This TCR came from a female donor with multiple sclerosis, enrolled in a pregnancy study. The starting material was CD8+ T cells from peripheral blood mononuclear cells, obtained in the second trimester of pregnancy. The chain couples TRBV30 to TRBJ1-2; the match to TRBD1 covers 8 bases. DNA for the CDR3: TGTGCCTGGACAGGGGGCCCTGGAGGCTACACCTTC. This translates into CAWTGGPGGYTF.